This T cell receptor beta chain was retrieved from a study of shared clonotypes between healthy human individuals. The assay was immunoSEQ multiplex PCR, and TCRdb's table has in-frame clones only and misses some. The sample contains 2 million to 2.5 million clones, roughly 95% of which appear only once. The CDR3 loop spans 14 amino acids. Germline V CDR1 and CDR2: SEHNR, FQNEAQ (reference sequence). V shed 4 bases and J 5 bases; nucleotides not matched to a gene: 6. The sample comprised naive CD4+ T cells sorted from blood. The subset was: CD45RA+ positively selected. The clonotype originates from a man aged 18 to 29 in good health. This chain connects TRBV7-9 to TRBJ2-7, with 9 bases aligning to TRBD1. The chain's CDR3 is CASSSGTGNHEQYF. The CDR3 DNA reads TGTGCCAGCAGCTCCGGGACAGGGAACCACGAGCAGTACTTC.